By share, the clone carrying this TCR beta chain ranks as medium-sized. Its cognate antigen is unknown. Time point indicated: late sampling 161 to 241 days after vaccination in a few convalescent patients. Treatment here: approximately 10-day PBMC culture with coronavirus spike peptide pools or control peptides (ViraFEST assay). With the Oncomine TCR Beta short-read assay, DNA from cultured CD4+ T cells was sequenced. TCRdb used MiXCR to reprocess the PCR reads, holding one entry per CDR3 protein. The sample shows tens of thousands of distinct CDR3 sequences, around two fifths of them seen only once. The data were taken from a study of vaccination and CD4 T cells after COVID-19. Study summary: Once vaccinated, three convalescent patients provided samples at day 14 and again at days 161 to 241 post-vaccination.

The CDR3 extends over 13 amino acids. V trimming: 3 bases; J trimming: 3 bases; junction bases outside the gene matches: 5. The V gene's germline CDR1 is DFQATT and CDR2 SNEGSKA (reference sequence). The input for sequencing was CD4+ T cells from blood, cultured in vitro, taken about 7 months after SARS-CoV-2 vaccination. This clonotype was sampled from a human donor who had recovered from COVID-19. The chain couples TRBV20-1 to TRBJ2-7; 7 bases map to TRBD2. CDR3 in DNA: TGCAGTGCTAGTTTAGGGGAGGGCTACGAGCAGTACTTC. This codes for CSASLGEGYEQYF.